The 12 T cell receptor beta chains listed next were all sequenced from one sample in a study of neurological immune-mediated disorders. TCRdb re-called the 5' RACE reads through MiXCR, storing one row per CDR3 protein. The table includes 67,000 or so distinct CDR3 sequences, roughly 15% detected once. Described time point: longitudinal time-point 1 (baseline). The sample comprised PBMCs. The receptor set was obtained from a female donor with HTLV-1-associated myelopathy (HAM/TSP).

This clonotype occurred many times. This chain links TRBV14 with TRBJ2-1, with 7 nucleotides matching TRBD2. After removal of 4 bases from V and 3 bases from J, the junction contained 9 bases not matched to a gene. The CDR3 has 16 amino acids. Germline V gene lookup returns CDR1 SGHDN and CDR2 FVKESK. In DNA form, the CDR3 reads TGTGCCAGCAGCCTTAGGTCGCGGGGGATCTACAATGAGCAGTTCTTC. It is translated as CASSLRSRGIYNEQFF.

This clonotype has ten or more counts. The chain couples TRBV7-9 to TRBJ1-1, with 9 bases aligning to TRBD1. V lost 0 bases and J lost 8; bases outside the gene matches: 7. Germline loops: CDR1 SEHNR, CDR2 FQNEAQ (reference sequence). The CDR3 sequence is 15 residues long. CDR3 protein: CASSLAPGQGTEAFF. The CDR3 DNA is TGTGCCAGCAGCTTAGCTCCGGGACAGGGAACAGAAGCTTTCTTT.

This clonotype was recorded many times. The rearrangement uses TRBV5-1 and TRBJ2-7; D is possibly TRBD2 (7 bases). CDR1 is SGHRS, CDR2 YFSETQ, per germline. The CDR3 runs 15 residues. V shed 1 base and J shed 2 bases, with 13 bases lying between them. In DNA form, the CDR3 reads TGCGCCAGCAGCTTGTTGGGCGGGGGCACCTACGAGCAGTACTTC. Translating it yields CASSLLGGGTYEQYF. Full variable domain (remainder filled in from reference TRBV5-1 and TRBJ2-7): KAGVTQTPRYLIKTRGQQVTLSCSPISGHRSVSWYQQTPGQGLQFLFEYFSETQRNKGNFPGRFSGRQFSNSRSEMNVSTLELGDSALYLCASSLLGGGTYEQYFGPGTRLTVT.

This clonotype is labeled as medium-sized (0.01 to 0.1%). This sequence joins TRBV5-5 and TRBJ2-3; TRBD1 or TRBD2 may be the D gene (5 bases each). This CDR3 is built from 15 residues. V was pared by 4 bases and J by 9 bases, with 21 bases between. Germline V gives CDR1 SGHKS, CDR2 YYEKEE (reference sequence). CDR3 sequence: CASSTDGTVLMTQYF. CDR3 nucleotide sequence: TGTGCCAGCAGCACCGACGGGACGGTGCTTATGACGCAGTATTTT.

The CDR3 coding sequence is TGTGCCAGCAGCCAAGGTGGGGGCCTCAATCAGCCCCAGCATTTT. This translates into CASSQGGGLNQPQHF. The chain employs TRBV3-1 and TRBJ1-5; D might be TRBD1 (6 bases). Germline V gene sequence: CDR1 LGHDT, CDR2 YNNKEL (reference sequence). V lost 1 base and J 3 bases, leaving 10 bases between the germline ends. There are 15 residues in the CDR3.

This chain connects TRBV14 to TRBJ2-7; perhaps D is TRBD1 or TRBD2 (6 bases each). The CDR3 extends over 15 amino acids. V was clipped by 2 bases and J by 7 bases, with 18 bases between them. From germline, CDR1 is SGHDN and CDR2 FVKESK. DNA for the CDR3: TGTGCCAGCAGCCAAAGGGGGGCAAGCCTACGTGAGCAGTACTTC. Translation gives CASSQRGASLREQYF.

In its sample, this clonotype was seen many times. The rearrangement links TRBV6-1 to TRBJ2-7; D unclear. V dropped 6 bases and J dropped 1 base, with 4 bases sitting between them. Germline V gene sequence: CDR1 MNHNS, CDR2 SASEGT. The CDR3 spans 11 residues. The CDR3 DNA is TGTGCCAGCAGAGGATCCTACGAGCAGTACTTC. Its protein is CASRGSYEQYF.

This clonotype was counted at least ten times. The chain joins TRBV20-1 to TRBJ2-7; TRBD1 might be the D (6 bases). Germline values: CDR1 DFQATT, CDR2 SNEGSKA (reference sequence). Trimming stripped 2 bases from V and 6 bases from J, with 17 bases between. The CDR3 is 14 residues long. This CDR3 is CSARLPQGSGEQYF. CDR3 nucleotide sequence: TGCAGTGCTAGACTACCACAGGGATCTGGCGAGCAGTACTTC.

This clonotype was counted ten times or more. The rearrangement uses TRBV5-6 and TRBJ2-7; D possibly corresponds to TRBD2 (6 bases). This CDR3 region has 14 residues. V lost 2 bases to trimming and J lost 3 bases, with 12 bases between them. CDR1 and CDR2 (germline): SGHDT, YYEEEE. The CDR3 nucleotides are TGTGCCAGCAGCTTTATTTCGGGGGTCTACGAGCAGTACTTC. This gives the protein CASSFISGVYEQYF.

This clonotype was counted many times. The CDR3 protein is CSAYPGLAGGQQETQYF. The DNA of the CDR3 is TGCAGTGCGTACCCCGGACTAGCGGGGGGACAACAAGAGACCCAGTACTTC. The rearrangement uses TRBV20-1 and TRBJ2-5, with 14 bases matching TRBD2. J was trimmed by 2 bases and V by 6 bases; bases with no gene match: 11. The CDR3 is made up of 17 amino acids. CDR1 is DFQATT, CDR2 SNEGSKA, per germline (reference sequence).

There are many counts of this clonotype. The CDR3 bases are TGTGCCAGCAGCTTAGAAGGCCATAGTACGAGCGGCAATGAGCAGTTCTTC. This encodes CASSLEGHSTSGNEQFF. The gene calls are TRBV7-6 and TRBJ2-1; a weak D match, TRBD2 (5 bases). The length of the CDR3 is 17 residues. The germline V gene encodes CDR1 SGHVS and CDR2 FNYEAQ. V shed 1 base and J shed 6 bases, with 19 bases lying between them.

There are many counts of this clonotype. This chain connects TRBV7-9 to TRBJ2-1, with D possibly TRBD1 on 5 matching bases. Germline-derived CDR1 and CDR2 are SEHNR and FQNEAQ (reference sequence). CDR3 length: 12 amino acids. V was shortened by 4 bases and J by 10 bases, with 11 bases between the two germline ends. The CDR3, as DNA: TGTGCCAGCAGCTCGACAGTCGGAGAGCAGTTCTTC. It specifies CASSSTVGEQFF.